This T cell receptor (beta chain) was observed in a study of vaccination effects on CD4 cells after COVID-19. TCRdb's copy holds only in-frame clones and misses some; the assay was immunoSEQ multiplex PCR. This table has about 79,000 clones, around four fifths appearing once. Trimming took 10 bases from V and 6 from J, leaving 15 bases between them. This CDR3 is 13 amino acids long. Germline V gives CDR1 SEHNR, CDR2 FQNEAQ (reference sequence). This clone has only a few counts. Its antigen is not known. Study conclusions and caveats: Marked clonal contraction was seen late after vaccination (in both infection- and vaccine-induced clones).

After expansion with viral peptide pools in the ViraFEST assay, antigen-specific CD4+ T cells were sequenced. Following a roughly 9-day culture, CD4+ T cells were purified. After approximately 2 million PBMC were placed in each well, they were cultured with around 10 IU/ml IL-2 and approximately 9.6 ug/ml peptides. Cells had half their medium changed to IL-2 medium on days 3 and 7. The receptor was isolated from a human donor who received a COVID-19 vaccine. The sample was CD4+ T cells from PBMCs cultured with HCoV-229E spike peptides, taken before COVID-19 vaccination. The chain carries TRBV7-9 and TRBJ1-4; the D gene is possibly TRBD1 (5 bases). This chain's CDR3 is CATVRDVDEKLFF. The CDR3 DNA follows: TGTGCCACCGTACGGGACGTGGATGAAAAACTGTTTTTT.